This TCR beta chain was identified during a study of blood T cell repertoires in COVID-19. Study-wide context: The origin of the acute and convalescent COVID-19 samples was the United States, Italy and Spain. Sources were T cells, B-cell-depleted T cells, or PBMCs; the material itself was cDNA or gDNA.

How the authors handled the data: Amplifying reference gene primers gave estimates of nucleated cell counts. Data came from immunoSEQ multiplex PCR; TCRdb stores just in-frame clones and leaves some out. That table gives V, J and clone size, and the DNA gave D and trimming. The repertoire holds approximately 97,000 clones, 65% to 90% seen once, with about 17% in the top ten. Germline V lookup: CDR1 SGHDN, CDR2 FVKESK. CDR3 length: 17 amino acids. V gave up 1 base and J gave up 4 bases, with 16 bases separating them. The rearrangement joins TRBV14 to TRBJ2-2, with a possible D match to TRBD2 (6 bases). The origin of this receptor is a woman aged 80 or older with acute or convalescent COVID-19. Material for sequencing was peripheral blood. The CDR3 bases are TGTGCCAGCAGCCAAGGGTTCCGCCTCGGGGGCACCGGGGAGCTGTTTTTT. It translates to CASSQGFRLGGTGELFF.